This T cell receptor (beta chain) was found in a study of blood T cell repertoires in COVID-19. Study details: Material from acute and convalescent COVID-19 was sourced from the United States, Italy and Spain. PBMCs, B-cell-depleted T cells, or T cells were the source of the cDNA or gDNA that made up the material.

Authors' data handling: Estimates of nucleated cell counts were drawn from the amplification of reference gene primers. Sequencing was performed with immunoSEQ multiplex PCR; in TCRdb, only in-frame clones are kept and a portion is missing. That table is the source of V, J and clone size, and D and trimming were worked out from the DNA. In the table there are fewer than 200,000 clones, under 85% of which are singletons. Sequencing was performed on peripheral blood. This receptor was taken from a man aged 55 to 70 who had recovered from COVID-19.

CDR3 nucleotides: TGTGCCAGTAGTACCAGGGGGAGCACTGAAGCTTTCTTT. Translation gives CASSTRGSTEAFF. This sequence joins TRBV19 and TRBJ1-1; 7 bases are shared with TRBD1. V lost 4 bases, J lost 4 bases, and 3 bases stayed unmatched. This CDR3 is built from 13 residues. CDR1 and CDR2 (germline): LNHDA, SQIVND (reference sequence).